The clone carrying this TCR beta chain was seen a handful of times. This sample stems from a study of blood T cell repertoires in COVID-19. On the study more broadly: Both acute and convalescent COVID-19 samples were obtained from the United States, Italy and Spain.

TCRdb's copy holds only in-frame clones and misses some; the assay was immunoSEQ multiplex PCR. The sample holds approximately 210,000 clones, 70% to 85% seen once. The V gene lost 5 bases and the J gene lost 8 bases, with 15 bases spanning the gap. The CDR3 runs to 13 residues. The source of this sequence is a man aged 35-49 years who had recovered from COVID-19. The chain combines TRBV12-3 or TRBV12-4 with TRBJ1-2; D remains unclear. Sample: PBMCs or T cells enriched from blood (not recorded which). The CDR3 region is CASSPLRGSGYTF. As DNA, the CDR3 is TGTGCCAGCAGTCCACTCCGAGGATCCGGCTACACCTTC.